This entry features one T cell receptor beta chain sequence. Its specificity is not known. This sample is drawn from a study of identifying expanded T cells in peripheral blood. General study results and limits: About 1.2 clones differed between technical replicates, versus about 15 and 19 over time.

V lost 4 bases and J lost 5, with 11 bases in between. The germline CDR1 and CDR2 sequences are SQVTM and ANQGSEA. The CDR3 loop spans 13 amino acids. Only in-frame clones appear in the TCRdb table, and some are missing; sequencing was by immunoSEQ multiplex PCR. In the table there are some 130,000 clones, around nine tenths of which are singletons. The sample taken for sequencing was blood. This clonotype was sampled from a person aged 18 to 75 in good health. The chain is built from TRBV29-1 and TRBJ2-2; no firm D call. CDR3 nucleotides: TGCAGCGTTGGTGACCATCGTACCGGGGAGCTGTTTTTT. Translating gives CSVGDHRTGELFF.